This T cell receptor beta chain was identified during a study of blood T cells in healthy people across ages. On this clonotype itself: The antigen remains unidentified.

This CDR3 is 14 amino acids long. Germline V gene data show CDR1 as DFQATT and CDR2 as SNEGSKA (reference sequence). Then a second PCR, running about 6 to 12 cycles, was carried out with a sample-barcoded 5' primer and a J-beta primer mix. TCRdb re-analysed the 5' RACE reads in MiXCR, keeping a single row per CDR3 protein. The sample includes roughly 720,000 distinct CDR3 sequences, about 55% seen only once; the top ten take around 40%. General study results and limits: Because donor CMV status was unknown, expanded clonotype changes were possibly confounded.

The chain is built from TRBV20-1 and TRBJ2-4, with 10 nucleotides matching TRBD2. Judging by the DNA end, TRBJ2-5 fits better; the J call may be wrong. Source material: blood. The clonotype originates from a man older than 75 in good health. The CDR3 loop reads CSAGLAEGQETQYF. In DNA, the CDR3 is TGCAGTGCTGGACTAGCGGAAGGGCAAGAGACCCAGTACTTC.